Each of the 28 T cell receptor beta chains below was sequenced from the same sample in a study of response to subunit inactivated influenza vaccine. TCRdb reprocessed the RT-PCR reads via MiXCR and lists one record per CDR3 protein. Of over 800,000 distinct CDR3 sequences in the sample, less than 25% are singletons; the top ten hold more than 8.5%. Sequenced material: PBMCs from blood, taken about 5 days after vaccination. Source of these receptors: a man between 50 and 59 years old who received an inactivated influenza vaccine.

The chain employs TRBV18 and TRBJ2-7; no definite D call. Germline lookup yields CDR1 KGHSH and CDR2 LQKENI. This CDR3 contains 12 residues. V gave up 3 bases and J gave up 9 bases, with 12 bases separating them. CDR3 DNA sequence: TGTGCCAGCTCACCCGATTCTCCCGGGCAGTACTTC. Protein: CASSPDSPGQYF.

This clonotype was seen a handful of times. This chain uses TRBV20-1 with TRBJ1-2; tentative D call: TRBD1 (6 bases). The CDR3 contains 13 residues. Trimming cost V 5 bases and J 4 bases, with 14 bases left between them. Germline CDR1 and CDR2: DFQATT and SNEGSKA (reference sequence). The CDR3: CSAPRQAGYGYTF. Here the CDR3 DNA reads TGCAGTGCTCCGAGACAGGCAGGCTATGGCTACACCTTC.

The chain has TRBV10-3 and TRBJ1-5; D is unclear. Between the trimmed V and J ends, which lost 4 bases and 5 bases, there was a span of 6 bases. This CDR3 has 12 amino acids. The germline V gene has CDR1 ENHRY and CDR2 SYGVKD. CDR3 sequence reads: CAISGPDQPQHF. The CDR3 region has the DNA TGTGCCATCAGTGGTCCAGATCAGCCCCAGCATTTT.

In its sample, this clonotype was seen a few times. The chain combines TRBV20-1 with TRBJ1-4; TRBD1 is a possible D gene (6 bases). This CDR3 is 14 amino acids long. Trimming removed 6 bases at V and 8 bases at J, with 19 bases between. Germline V gene sequence: CDR1 DFQATT, CDR2 SNEGSKA (reference sequence). The CDR3 nucleotides are TGCAGTGCAACCGAACAGGGACGACGGGAAAAACTGTTTTTT. Protein: CSATEQGRREKLFF.

This clonotype was seen ten or more times. The rearrangement joins TRBV12-3 or TRBV12-4 to TRBJ2-2, with D perhaps matching TRBD2 (5 bases). Trimming left V 6 bases short and J 3 bases short, with 11 bases between. The CDR3 runs 14 residues. The CDR3 loop is CASSSERYTGELFF. The CDR3 coding sequence is TGTGCCAGCAGCTCCGAGCGGTACACCGGGGAGCTGTTTTTT.

V and J are TRBV27 and TRBJ2-6; tentative D call: TRBD2 (5 bases). The CDR3 extends over 17 amino acids. V gave up 5 bases and J gave up 3 bases, with 17 bases separating them. Germline CDR1 is MNHEY and CDR2 is SMNVEV (reference sequence). The CDR3 sequence: CASSPGYRSDGANVLTF. The CDR3 DNA reads as TGTGCCAGCAGTCCGGGATATAGGTCGGATGGGGCCAACGTCCTGACTTTC.

This clonotype showed up just a few times. The rearrangement joins TRBV10-3 to TRBJ2-7; D is possibly TRBD1 (7 bases). The CDR3 is 13 residues long. V was cut by 4 bases and J by 6 bases, with 13 bases left in between. The germline V gene encodes CDR1 ENHRY and CDR2 SYGVKD. The CDR3 nucleotides are TGTGCCATCAGTGCTGGGCAGGGGGGCGAGCAGTACTTC. Protein sequence: CAISAGQGGEQYF.

The rearrangement joins TRBV6-1 to TRBJ2-2; maybe TRBD1 (6 bases). Germline CDR1 is MNHNS and CDR2 is SASEGT. This CDR3 comprises 14 residues. The ends were cut back, 7 bases at V and 6 bases at J, with 15 bases in the middle. The CDR3 DNA reads as TGTGCCAGCAAGTGGCAGGGGAATCCCGGGGAGCTGTTTTTT. Amino acid sequence: CASKWQGNPGELFF.

In its sample, this clonotype was seen a few times. The chain joins TRBV7-2 to TRBJ2-7; D is ambiguous. CDR1 and CDR2 from the germline V gene are SGHTA and FQGNSA. Deletions cut 3 bases from V and 3 bases from J, with 15 bases between. The CDR3 covers 15 residues. The CDR3 here is CASSLGSPRLYEQYF. Here the CDR3 DNA reads TGTGCCAGCAGCTTGGGGTCCCCGCGACTCTACGAGCAGTACTTC.

The rearrangement joins TRBV6-5 to TRBJ2-2; D is unresolved. Trimming removed 3 bases at V and 4 bases at J, with 9 bases between. The CDR3 runs 14 residues. Germline V lookup: CDR1 MNHEY, CDR2 SVGAGI. The CDR3 sequence: CASSYTVTTGELFF. DNA for the CDR3: TGTGCCAGCAGTTATACTGTGACCACCGGGGAGCTGTTTTTT.

J is TRBJ2-2 and V is TRBV11-1; 11 bases fit TRBD2. CDR1 and CDR2 from the germline V gene are SGHAT and FQDESV (reference sequence). There are 19 residues in the CDR3. The V segment lost 0 bases and the J segment 0 bases; nucleotides outside the gene matches: 6. The CDR3 region has the DNA TGTGCCAGCAGCTTAGCGCGTCTAGCGGGAGGCCCGAACACCGGGGAGCTGTTTTTT. Translated: CASSLARLAGGPNTGELFF. The full variable domain, completed using reference TRBV11-1 and TRBJ2-2, is EAEVAQSPRYKITEKSQAVAFWCDPISGHATLYWYRQILGQGPELLVQFQDESVVDDSQLPKDRFSAERLKGVDSTLKIQPAELGDSAMYLCASSLARLAGGPNTGELFFGEGSRLTVL.

The chain links TRBV5-1 to TRBJ2-1; 8 bases agree with TRBD2. V shed 2 bases, J shed 2 bases, and the junction held 9 bases outside the gene matches. The CDR3 consists of 17 residues. Looked up from germline, CDR1 is SGHRS and CDR2 is YFSETQ. CDR3 residues: CASSFKRERNPYNEQFF. Here the CDR3 DNA reads TGCGCCAGCAGCTTTAAGCGGGAGAGGAATCCCTACAATGAGCAGTTCTTC.

This clonotype showed up just a few times. The rearrangement uses TRBV10-3 and TRBJ1-4, with D unresolved. The CDR3 covers 15 residues. Germline V lookup: CDR1 ENHRY, CDR2 SYGVKD. Trimming removed 6 bases at V and 0 bases at J, with 11 bases between. The CDR3 loop is CAIRASGSTNEKLFF. The CDR3 region has the DNA TGTGCCATCAGAGCGAGTGGATCAACTAATGAAAAACTGTTTTTT.

This chain links TRBV11-2 with TRBJ2-3; 8 bases are a match to TRBD1. The CDR3 spans 18 residues. V shed 5 bases and J 3 bases; nucleotides not matched to a gene: 16. The germline V gene encodes CDR1 SGHAT and CDR2 FQNNGV. The chain's CDR3 is CASSQPGDRRIFTDTQYF. The CDR3 DNA reads TGTGCCAGCAGCCAACCCGGGGACAGGAGAATATTTACAGATACGCAGTATTTT.

The chain uses TRBV7-2 and TRBJ2-2, with TRBD2 identical over 8 bases. The germline V gene has CDR1 SGHTA and CDR2 FQGNSA. The CDR3 has 16 amino acids. The V and J ends lost 3 bases and 4 bases, in that order; junction bases with no gene match: 7. CDR3: CASSFSGTRPTGELFF. CDR3 coding DNA: TGTGCCAGCAGCTTTTCCGGGACTAGACCCACCGGGGAGCTGTTTTTT. The full variable domain, rest sourced from reference TRBV7-2 and TRBJ2-2, is GAGVSQSPSNKVTEKGKDVELRCDPISGHTALYWYRQSLGQGLEFLIYFQGNSAPDKSGLPSDRFSAERTGGSVSTLTIQRTQQEDSAVYLCASSFSGTRPTGELFFGEGSRLTVL.

This clonotype was seen only a few times. V gene TRBV15 combines with J gene TRBJ2-3; 10 nucleotides line up with TRBD2. The CDR3 runs to 17 residues. Trimming removed 0 bases from V and 5 bases from J; junction bases left unmatched: 8. Germline V gene sequence: CDR1 LNHNV, CDR2 YYDKDF (reference sequence). The CDR3, as DNA: TGTGCCACCAGCAGAGATCAGAGCGGGAGGGTGGGAGATACGCAGTATTTT. Translation gives CATSRDQSGRVGDTQYF.

This chain uses TRBV5-1 with TRBJ2-2; possible D gene TRBD2, 7 bases. The CDR3 has 17 residues. Trimming shortened V by 0 bases and J by 2 bases, and 14 bases separated the two germline ends. Germline CDR1 and CDR2: SGHRS and YFSETQ. The CDR3 here is CASSLDPRGTNTGELFF. For the CDR3, the DNA is TGCGCCAGCAGCTTGGACCCGCGGGGGACAAACACCGGGGAGCTGTTTTTT.

The chain links TRBV20-1 to TRBJ2-7; TRBD1 matches at 10 bases. This CDR3 spans 14 amino acids. Germline assignment: CDR1 DFQATT and CDR2 SNEGSKA (reference sequence). The trim removed 5 bases at V and 1 base at J, leaving 5 bases unmatched. In DNA, the CDR3 is TGCAGTGCTCTCCGGGACAGGGGTTCCTACGAGCAGTACTTC. This codes for CSALRDRGSYEQYF.

In this sample, this clonotype turned up many times. V and J are TRBV15 and TRBJ2-4, with a weak D call TRBD2 (5 bases). CDR3 length: 17 residues. In germline, CDR1 is LNHNV, CDR2 YYDKDF (reference sequence). V lost 5 bases and J 2 bases, leaving 19 bases between the germline ends. CDR3 protein: CATSEGSALITKNIQYF. The CDR3 nucleotides read TGTGCCACCAGCGAGGGTAGCGCACTAATAACCAAAAACATTCAGTACTTC. Filled out from reference TRBV15 and TRBJ2-4, the complete variable domain reads DAMVIQNPRYQVTQFGKPVTLSCSQTLNHNVMYWYQQKSSQAPKLLFHYYDKDFNNEADTPDNFQSRRPNTSFCFLDIRSPGLGDTAMYLCATSEGSALITKNIQYFGAGTRLSVL.

This clonotype was counted many times. This CDR3 reads CAWIPLLPPYEQYF. CDR3 coding DNA: TGTGCCTGGATACCGCTTCTTCCCCCCTACGAGCAGTACTTC. The chain employs TRBV30 and TRBJ2-7; no reliable D call. The CDR3 is 14 amino acids. Germline lookup yields CDR1 GTSNPN and CDR2 SVGIG (reference sequence). Trimming removed 4 bases at V and 2 bases at J, with 15 bases between.

This clonotype appeared a few times. The CDR3 sequence is CSARSGRAGNQPQHF. The CDR3 nucleotides are TGCAGTGCTAGGTCTGGGCGGGCGGGCAATCAGCCCCAGCATTTT. The rearrangement joins TRBV20-1 to TRBJ1-5; D call uncertain. This CDR3 comprises 15 residues. Trimming took off 3 bases at V and 2 bases at J, with 14 bases between the two ends. Germline-derived CDR1 and CDR2 are DFQATT and SNEGSKA (reference sequence).

As to this clonotype: A much larger clone differs by one base, so this may be a read error. The chain links TRBV7-2 to TRBJ2-2; D is perhaps TRBD2 (5 bases). The CDR3 length is 14 residues. The germline CDR1 and CDR2 sequences are SGHTA and FQGNSA. CDR3 residues: CASILAQRTGELFF. The CDR3 coding sequence is TGTGCCAGCATCTTAGCGCAGAGAACCGGGGAGCTGTTTTTT.

This sequence joins TRBV27 and TRBJ2-3, with TRBD1 matching over 9 bases. CDR3 length equals 15 residues. Germline CDR1 reads MNHEY; CDR2 reads SMNVEV (reference sequence). V lost 8 bases and J lost 4; bases outside the gene matches: 10. The CDR3: CASGDWDRAADTQYF. DNA of the CDR3: TGTGCCAGCGGAGATTGGGACAGGGCGGCAGATACGCAGTATTTT.

This clonotype appeared a few times. The chain employs TRBV10-3 and TRBJ1-5; 9 positions agree with TRBD1. The trim removed 6 bases at V and 5 bases at J, leaving 2 bases unmatched. In germline, CDR1 is ENHRY, CDR2 SYGVKD. CDR3 size: 13 residues. CDR3 sequence reads: CAIRGTGYQPQHF. CDR3 nucleotide sequence: TGTGCCATCAGGGGGACAGGGTATCAGCCCCAGCATTTT.

This clonotype was seen more than once but under ten times. This rearrangement joins TRBV20-1 to TRBJ1-5; no clear D. The V end was cut by 2 bases, the J end by 3 bases, with 11 bases between. CDR1 and CDR2 from the germline V gene are DFQATT and SNEGSKA (reference sequence). The CDR3 extends over 14 amino acids. The chain's CDR3 is CSARIGWDNQPQHF. CDR3 in DNA: TGCAGTGCTAGAATCGGTTGGGACAATCAGCCCCAGCATTTT.

In this sample, this clonotype turned up a few times. V and J are TRBV4-2 and TRBJ2-1, with D uncertain. CDR3 size: 16 residues. Germline assignment: CDR1 LGHNA and CDR2 YNFKEQ. V lost 0 bases and J lost 3, with 12 bases in between. The CDR3 region is CASSQDRAGNYNEQFF. The CDR3 coding sequence is TGTGCCAGCAGCCAAGATCGGGCAGGAAACTACAATGAGCAGTTCTTC.

The chain carries TRBV6-5 and TRBJ1-2, with 7 bases matching TRBD1. The CDR3 contains 14 residues. V shed 4 bases and J 7 bases; nucleotides not matched to a gene: 9. Germline V gene lookup returns CDR1 MNHEY and CDR2 SVGAGI. The chain's CDR3 is CASSLATGAGGYTF. CDR3 DNA: TGTGCCAGCAGTTTAGCAACAGGGGCAGGTGGCTACACCTTC.

Only a few counts were recorded for this clonotype. The CDR3 loop reads CSATRGQNNEQFF. The CDR3 DNA is TGCAGTGCTACGCGTGGACAGAACAATGAGCAGTTCTTC. V and J are TRBV20-1 and TRBJ2-1, with a weak D call TRBD1 (6 bases). V dropped 4 bases and J dropped 5 bases, with 12 bases sitting between them. The CDR3 loop spans 13 amino acids. Germline V gene data show CDR1 as DFQATT and CDR2 as SNEGSKA (reference sequence).